This TCR beta chain is from a study of T cells in Graves' hyperthyroidism and ophthalmopathy. Findings and caveats of the study: The authors' 13 V-J model separated ophthalmopathy from stable hyperthyroidism. Most thyroid clonotypes expanded above 0.001 appeared in blood too.

CDR1 is SEHNR and CDR2 is FQNEAQ in the germline V gene (reference sequence). The CDR3 totals 12 residues. V lost 11 bases and J 5 bases, leaving 16 bases between the germline ends. Uncontrolled infection, other autoimmune disease, pregnancy or lactation led to exclusion. In the case of this clonotype: Its antigen is currently unknown. Without the conserved terminal phenylalanine or tryptophan, this CDR3 likely stems from a read error.

TCR beta CDR3 regions were amplified from RNA. The HTBI primer set drove a first-round RT-PCR of the TCR CDR3. Using its own MiXCR run on the multiplex PCR reads, TCRdb lists one record per CDR3 protein. The table shows 250,000 to 350,000 distinct CDR3 sequences, with about 15% occurring only once. Sequences were obtained from blood. V gene TRBV7-9 combines with J gene TRBJ2-7, with a tentative D call TRBD1 (6 bases). This receptor was obtained from a man in his thirties or forties with Graves' hyperthyroidism. CDR3 region: CASRAGAHEQYL. The DNA for the CDR3 is TGTGCCTCCCGGGCAGGGGCCCACGAGCAGTACCTC.